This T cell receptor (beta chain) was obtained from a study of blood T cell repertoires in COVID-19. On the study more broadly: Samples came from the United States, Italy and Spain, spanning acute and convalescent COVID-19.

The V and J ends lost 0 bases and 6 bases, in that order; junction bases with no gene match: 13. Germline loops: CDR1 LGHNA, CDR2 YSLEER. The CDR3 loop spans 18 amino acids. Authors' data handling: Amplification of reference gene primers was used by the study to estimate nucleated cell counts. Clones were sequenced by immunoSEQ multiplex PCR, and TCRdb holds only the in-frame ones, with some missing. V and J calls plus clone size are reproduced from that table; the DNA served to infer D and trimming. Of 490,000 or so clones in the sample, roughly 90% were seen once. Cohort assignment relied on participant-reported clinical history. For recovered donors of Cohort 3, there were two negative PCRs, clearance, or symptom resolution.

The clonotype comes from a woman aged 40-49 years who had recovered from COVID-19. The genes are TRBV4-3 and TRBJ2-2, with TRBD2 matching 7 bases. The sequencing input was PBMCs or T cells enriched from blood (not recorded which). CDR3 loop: CASSQDLGRTPGPGELFF. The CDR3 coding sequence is TGCGCCAGCAGCCAAGATCTCGGGAGGACTCCTGGGCCCGGGGAGCTGTTTTTT.